The clone carrying this TCR beta chain has more than one count but fewer than ten. Antigen specificity is unknown. The source of the sample is a study of blood T cells in healthy people across ages. Points from the study as a whole: A strong correlation was found between TCR beta diversity and the percentage of naive T cells.

Sample-barcoded 5' priming and a J-beta primer mix drove a second PCR of 7 to 11 cycles. Template switching added a 12-random-nucleotide identifier to every cDNA molecule. From the 5' RACE reads, TCRdb called clonotypes with MiXCR, one entry per CDR3 protein. The repertoire consists of some 320,000 distinct CDR3 sequences, with around 30% occurring once and the leading ten covering 29%. The TCR was taken from a woman between 70 and 85 years old in good health. The sequencing input was blood.

CDR3 nucleotides: TGTGCCAGCAGTACTTTGGGCGCTAAGCCCCAGCATTTT. It specifies CASSTLGAKPQHF. The gene calls are TRBV2 and TRBJ1-5; D is uncertain. V lost 5 bases, J lost 8 bases, and 13 bases lay in between. The CDR3 loop spans 13 amino acids. Germline CDR1 SNHLY, CDR2 FYNNEI. The full variable domain, rest sourced from reference TRBV2 and TRBJ1-5, is EPEVTQTPSHQVTQMGQEVILRCVPISNHLYFYWYRQILGQKVEFLVSFYNNEISEKSEIFDDQFSVERPDGSNFTLKIRSTKLEDSAMYFCASSTLGAKPQHFGDGTRLSIL.